This is a list of T cell receptor beta chains from one sample in a study of blood T cell repertoires in COVID-19. The protocol was immunoSEQ multiplex PCR, while the TCRdb copy is restricted to in-frame clones and leaves out a portion. The sample holds around 270,000 clones, roughly 84% seen once. Specimen: peripheral blood. The receptors were gathered from a person aged 65 to 85 with COVID-19, enrolled during active disease. CDR3s include the opening cysteine and the closing phenylalanine or tryptophan. The D gene is left open where the match is weak. Not all rows give a size; the values are once, few, many and, for expanded clones, a class.

clone_size: NA; v_call: TRBV15; j_call: TRBJ2-7; d_call: TRBD1; cdr3_aa: CATSRDRGIYEQYF; cdr3_nt: TGTGCCACCAGCCGGGACAGGGGTATATACGAGCAGTACTTC
clone_size: NA; v_call: TRBV5-1; j_call: TRBJ1-3; d_call: TRBD1; cdr3_aa: CASSLDRGGSSGNTIYF; cdr3_nt: TGCGCCAGCAGCTTGGATAGAGGGGGCAGCTCTGGAAACACCATATATTTT
clone_size: NA; v_call: TRBV12-5; j_call: TRBJ1-5; d_call: TRBD1; cdr3_aa: CVSGLTIRWGAKGGLRWPQHF; cdr3_nt: TGTGTTAGTGGTTTGACTATACGCTGGGGGGCAAAAGGGGGCCTGAGGTGGCCCCAGCATTTT
clone_size: NA; v_call: TRBV28; j_call: TRBJ2-7; d_call: TRBD2; cdr3_aa: CASSLFRRGSGRAGYEQYF; cdr3_nt: TGTGCCAGCAGTTTATTCCGTCGTGGTAGCGGGAGGGCCGGCTACGAGCAGTACTTC
clone_size: few; v_call: TRBV19; j_call: TRBJ2-7; d_call: TRBD2; cdr3_aa: CASSNEPGLIAGQYF; cdr3_nt: TGTGCCAGTAGTAATGAGCCGGGACTAATCGCTGGGCAGTACTTC
clone_size: NA; v_call: TRBV7-2; j_call: TRBJ2-3; d_call: TRBD2; cdr3_aa: CASSSSSGSSF; cdr3_nt: TGTGCCAGCAGCTCATCTAGCGGGAGTTCTTTT
clone_size: NA; v_call: TRBV29-1; j_call: TRBJ1-1; d_call: NA; cdr3_aa: CSVSQVNTEAFF; cdr3_nt: TGCAGCGTTTCGCAGGTGAACACTGAAGCTTTCTTT
clone_size: NA; v_call: TRBV21-1; j_call: TRBJ1-1; d_call: NA; cdr3_aa: CASSKAPQVETEAFF; cdr3_nt: TGTGCCAGCAGCAAAGCGCCCCAGGTCGAGACTGAAGCTTTCTTT
clone_size: NA; v_call: TRBV28; j_call: TRBJ2-5; d_call: TRBD2; cdr3_aa: CASSFISGGKETQYF; cdr3_nt: TGTGCCAGCAGTTTCATCAGCGGGGGGAAGGAGACCCAGTACTTC
clone_size: few; v_call: TRBV7-2; j_call: TRBJ2-3; d_call: NA; cdr3_aa: CASSFSRTPGGQYF; cdr3_nt: TGTGCCAGCAGCTTCTCCCGGACTCCCGGGGGTCAGTATTTT
clone_size: few; v_call: TRBV4-1; j_call: TRBJ2-7; d_call: NA; cdr3_aa: CASSQVGQGDEQYF; cdr3_nt: TGCGCCAGCAGCCAAGTTGGGCAGGGTGACGAGCAGTACTTC
clone_size: NA; v_call: TRBV6-2/TRBV6-3; j_call: TRBJ1-4; d_call: NA; cdr3_aa: CASSRRTATNEKLFF; cdr3_nt: TGTGCCAGCAGTCGTCGGACAGCTACTAATGAAAAACTGTTTTTT
clone_size: NA; v_call: TRBV4-1; j_call: TRBJ1-2; d_call: TRBD1; cdr3_aa: CASSQGSQGKDGYTF; cdr3_nt: TGCGCCAGCAGCCAAGGGTCACAGGGGAAGGATGGCTACACCTTC
clone_size: NA; v_call: TRBV30; j_call: TRBJ2-2; d_call: TRBD2; cdr3_aa: CAWSMGLAGAGELFF; cdr3_nt: TGTGCCTGGAGTATGGGACTAGCGGGAGCTGGGGAGCTGTTTTTT
clone_size: once; v_call: TRBV19; j_call: TRBJ1-4; d_call: NA; cdr3_aa: CASSTGWEEKLFF; cdr3_nt: TGTGCCAGTAGTACGGGGTGGGAAGAAAAACTGTTTTTT
clone_size: few; v_call: TRBV30; j_call: TRBJ2-2; d_call: TRBD1; cdr3_aa: CAWSVPGTGDTGELFF; cdr3_nt: TGTGCCTGGAGTGTACCCGGGACAGGCGACACCGGGGAGCTGTTTTTT
clone_size: NA; v_call: TRBV5-8; j_call: TRBJ2-5; d_call: NA; cdr3_aa: CASSSVEETQYF; cdr3_nt: TGTGCCAGCAGCTCGGTGGAAGAGACCCAGTACTTC
clone_size: NA; v_call: TRBV7-2; j_call: TRBJ2-6; d_call: NA; cdr3_aa: CASSLQGGGANVLTF; cdr3_nt: TGTGCCAGCAGCTTACAGGGCGGTGGGGCCAACGTCCTGACTTTC
clone_size: NA; v_call: TRBV7-2; j_call: TRBJ2-3; d_call: NA; cdr3_aa: CASSLARGPQYTQYF; cdr3_nt: TGTGCCAGCAGCTTAGCGCGGGGCCCCCAGTATACGCAGTATTTT
clone_size: NA; v_call: TRBV5-6; j_call: TRBJ2-5; d_call: NA; cdr3_aa: CASSLAGRETQYF; cdr3_nt: TGTGCCAGCAGCTTGGCTGGGAGGGAGACCCAGTACTTC
clone_size: NA; v_call: TRBV7-3; j_call: TRBJ2-5; d_call: TRBD2; cdr3_aa: CASSPAGGEETQYF; cdr3_nt: TGTGCCAGCAGCCCAGCGGGGGGAGAAGAGACCCAGTACTTC
clone_size: NA; v_call: TRBV6-4; j_call: TRBJ2-7; d_call: TRBD2; cdr3_aa: CASAASSGEPYEQYF; cdr3_nt: TGTGCCAGCGCCGCCTCTAGCGGGGAACCCTACGAGCAGTACTTC
clone_size: NA; v_call: TRBV5-8; j_call: TRBJ1-4; d_call: NA; cdr3_aa: CASSLAQAKLFF; cdr3_nt: TGTGCCAGCAGCTTGGCACAGGCAAAACTGTTTTTT
clone_size: once; v_call: TRBV11-2; j_call: TRBJ2-7; d_call: TRBD2; cdr3_aa: CASSFQVFGAGVPHEQYF; cdr3_nt: TGTGCCAGCAGCTTCCAGGTCTTCGGAGCGGGAGTCCCTCACGAGCAGTACTTC
clone_size: NA; v_call: TRBV24-1; j_call: TRBJ2-6; d_call: NA; cdr3_aa: CATSDTTRGSGANVLTF; cdr3_nt: TGTGCCACCAGTGACACCACGCGCGGGTCTGGGGCCAACGTCCTGACTTTC
clone_size: NA; v_call: TRBV6-4; j_call: TRBJ1-1; d_call: NA; cdr3_aa: CASSVDRTNTEAFF; cdr3_nt: TGTGCCAGCAGTGTAGACAGGACGAACACTGAAGCTTTCTTT
clone_size: NA; v_call: TRBV20-1; j_call: TRBJ2-5; d_call: TRBD2; cdr3_aa: CSASAAGGRETQYF; cdr3_nt: TGCAGTGCTAGTGCCGCGGGAGGGAGGGAGACCCAGTACTTC
clone_size: NA; v_call: TRBV7-2; j_call: TRBJ1-2; d_call: NA; cdr3_aa: CASRPTGFSRGYTF; cdr3_nt: TGTGCCAGCAGGCCCACAGGGTTCTCTCGCGGCTACACCTTC
clone_size: NA; v_call: TRBV6-6; j_call: TRBJ1-1; d_call: TRBD1; cdr3_aa: CASSYSLKTGPTEAFF; cdr3_nt: TGTGCCAGCAGTTACTCTCTAAAGACAGGGCCCACTGAAGCTTTCTTT
clone_size: few; v_call: TRBV5-8; j_call: TRBJ2-7; d_call: TRBD1; cdr3_aa: CASSLERQGISYEQYF; cdr3_nt: TGTGCCAGCAGCTTGGAGCGACAGGGGATTTCCTACGAGCAGTACTTC
clone_size: NA; v_call: TRBV28; j_call: TRBJ1-6; d_call: NA; cdr3_aa: CASSLLGEPNSPLHF; cdr3_nt: TGTGCCAGCAGTTTATTAGGGGAACCTAATTCACCCCTCCACTTT
clone_size: NA; v_call: TRBV6-5; j_call: TRBJ1-2; d_call: TRBD1; cdr3_aa: CASSYFGQGNYGYTF; cdr3_nt: TGTGCCAGCAGTTACTTCGGACAGGGGAACTATGGCTACACCTTC
clone_size: NA; v_call: TRBV5-1; j_call: TRBJ2-2; d_call: TRBD2; cdr3_aa: CASSFSSGRADTGELFF; cdr3_nt: TGCGCCAGCAGCTTTTCAAGCGGGAGGGCCGACACCGGGGAGCTGTTTTTT
clone_size: NA; v_call: TRBV9; j_call: TRBJ2-7; d_call: TRBD2; cdr3_aa: CASSAGGYEQYF; cdr3_nt: TGTGCCAGCAGCGCCGGGGGGTACGAGCAGTACTTC
clone_size: NA; v_call: TRBV2; j_call: TRBJ1-6; d_call: NA; cdr3_aa: CASNPQGIRNSPLHF; cdr3_nt: TGTGCCAGCAACCCCCAGGGTATCCGGAATTCACCCCTCCACTTT
clone_size: NA; v_call: TRBV11-2; j_call: TRBJ1-2; d_call: NA; cdr3_aa: CASSLFRLNGYTF; cdr3_nt: TGTGCCAGCAGCTTATTCAGGTTGAATGGCTACACCTTC
clone_size: NA; v_call: TRBV5-4; j_call: TRBJ1-2; d_call: TRBD1; cdr3_aa: CASSSSGTARYGYTF; cdr3_nt: TGTGCCAGCAGCTCATCCGGGACAGCGCGCTATGGCTACACCTTC
clone_size: NA; v_call: TRBV14; j_call: TRBJ1-2; d_call: NA; cdr3_aa: CASSRREKGDYGYTF; cdr3_nt: TGTGCCAGCAGTCGCAGGGAGAAGGGGGACTATGGCTACACCTTC
clone_size: NA; v_call: TRBV5-1; j_call: TRBJ1-4; d_call: NA; cdr3_aa: CASSLAGAGEKLFF; cdr3_nt: TGCGCCAGCAGCTTGGCTGGGGCAGGTGAAAAACTGTTTTTT
clone_size: few; v_call: TRBV21-1; j_call: TRBJ2-1; d_call: NA; cdr3_aa: CASSSRGLAGGPSYYNEQFF; cdr3_nt: TGTGCCAGCAGCTCGCGGGGACTAGCGGGAGGGCCCAGCTACTACAATGAGCAGTTCTTC
clone_size: NA; v_call: TRBV7-3; j_call: TRBJ2-1; d_call: TRBD1; cdr3_aa: CASSLGPPIPGQGASSYNEQFF; cdr3_nt: TGTGCCAGCAGCTTGGGGCCACCGATACCGGGACAGGGGGCATCCTCCTACAATGAGCAGTTCTTC
clone_size: NA; v_call: TRBV5-4; j_call: TRBJ2-7; d_call: TRBD1; cdr3_aa: CASSYTGAGDEQYF; cdr3_nt: TGTGCCAGCAGCTATACAGGGGCCGGGGACGAGCAGTACTTC